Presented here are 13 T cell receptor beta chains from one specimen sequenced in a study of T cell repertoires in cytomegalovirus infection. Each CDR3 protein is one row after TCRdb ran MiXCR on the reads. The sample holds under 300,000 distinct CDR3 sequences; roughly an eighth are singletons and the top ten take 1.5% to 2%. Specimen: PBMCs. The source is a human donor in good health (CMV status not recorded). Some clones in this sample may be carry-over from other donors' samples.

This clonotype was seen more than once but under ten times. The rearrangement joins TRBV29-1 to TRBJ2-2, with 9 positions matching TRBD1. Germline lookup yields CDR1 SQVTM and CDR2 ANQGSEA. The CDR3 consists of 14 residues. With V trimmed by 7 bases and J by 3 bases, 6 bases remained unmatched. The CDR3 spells CSGGQGLDTGELFF. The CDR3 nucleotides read TGCAGCGGGGGACAGGGATTGGACACCGGGGAGCTGTTTTTT.

The DNA for the CDR3 is TGTGCCAGCAGCCAAGATTTGCTAGCTGGGGCCAACGTCCTGACTTTC. Translated, it gives CASSQDLLAGANVLTF. The chain carries TRBV3-1 and TRBJ2-6, with no clear D. V gave up 0 bases and J gave up 2 bases, with 8 bases separating them. CDR1 LGHDT and CDR2 YNNKEL come from the germline V gene (reference sequence). There are 16 residues in the CDR3.

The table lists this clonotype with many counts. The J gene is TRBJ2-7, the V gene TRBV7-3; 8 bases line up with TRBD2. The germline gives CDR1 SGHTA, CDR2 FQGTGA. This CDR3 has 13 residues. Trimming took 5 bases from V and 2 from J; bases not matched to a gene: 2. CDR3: CASSPGGAYEQYF. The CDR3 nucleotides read TGTGCCAGCAGCCCCGGGGGGGCCTACGAGCAGTACTTC.

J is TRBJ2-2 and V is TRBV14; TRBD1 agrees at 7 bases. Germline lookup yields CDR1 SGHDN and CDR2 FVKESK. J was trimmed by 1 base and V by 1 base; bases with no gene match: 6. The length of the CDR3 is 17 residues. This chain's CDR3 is CASSQVRDSWNTGELFF. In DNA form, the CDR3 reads TGTGCCAGCAGCCAAGTACGGGACAGCTGGAACACCGGGGAGCTGTTTTTT.

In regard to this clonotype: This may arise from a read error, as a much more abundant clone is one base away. This CDR3 reads CVSSFGGLAYNEQFF. The DNA of the CDR3 is TGTGTCAGCAGCTTCGGGGGACTAGCGTACAATGAGCAGTTCTTC. The chain recombines TRBV7-2 with TRBJ2-1; the match to TRBD2 covers 10 bases. This CDR3 spans 15 amino acids. The germline CDR1 and CDR2 sequences are SGHTA and FQGNSA.

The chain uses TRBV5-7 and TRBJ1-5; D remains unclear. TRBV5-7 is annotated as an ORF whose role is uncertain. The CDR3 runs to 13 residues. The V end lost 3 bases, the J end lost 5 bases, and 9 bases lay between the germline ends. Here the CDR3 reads CASSSEIYQPQHF. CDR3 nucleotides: TGTGCCAGCAGCTCAGAGATCTATCAGCCCCAGCATTTT.

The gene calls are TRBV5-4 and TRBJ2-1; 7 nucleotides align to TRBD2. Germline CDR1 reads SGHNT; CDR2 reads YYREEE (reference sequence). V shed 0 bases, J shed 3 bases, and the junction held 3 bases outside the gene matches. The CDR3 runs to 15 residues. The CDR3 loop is CASSLDWGGYNEQFF. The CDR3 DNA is TGTGCCAGCAGCTTGGATTGGGGGGGCTACAATGAGCAGTTCTTC.

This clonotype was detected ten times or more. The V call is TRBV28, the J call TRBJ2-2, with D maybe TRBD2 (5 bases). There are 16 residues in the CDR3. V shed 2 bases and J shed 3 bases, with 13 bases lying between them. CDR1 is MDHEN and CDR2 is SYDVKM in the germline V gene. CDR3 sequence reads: CASSLGLARDTGELFF. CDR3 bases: TGTGCCAGCAGTTTAGGGCTAGCTCGTGACACCGGGGAGCTGTTTTTT.

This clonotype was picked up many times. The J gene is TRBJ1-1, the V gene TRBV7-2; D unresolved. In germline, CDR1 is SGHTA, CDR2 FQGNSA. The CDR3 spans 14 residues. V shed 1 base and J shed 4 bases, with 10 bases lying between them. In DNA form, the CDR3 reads TGTGCCAGCAGCTTAGGAATGGGGATCACTGAAGCTTTCTTT. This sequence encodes CASSLGMGITEAFF.

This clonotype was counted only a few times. The CDR3 DNA follows: TGTGCCAGCAGCTCCCGGGCCAAGGGCGGCTACGAGCAGTACTTC. Protein: CASSSRAKGGYEQYF. The chain uses TRBV5-6 and TRBJ2-7; D is ambiguous. The CDR3 is made up of 15 amino acids. Trimming shortened V by 3 bases and J by 3 bases, and 16 bases separated the two germline ends. Germline V gene data show CDR1 as SGHDT and CDR2 as YYEEEE.

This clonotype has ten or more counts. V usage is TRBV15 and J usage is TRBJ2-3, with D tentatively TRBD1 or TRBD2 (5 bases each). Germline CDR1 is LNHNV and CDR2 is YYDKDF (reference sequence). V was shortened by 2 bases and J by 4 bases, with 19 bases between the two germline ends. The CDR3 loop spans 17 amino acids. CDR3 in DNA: TGTGCCACCAGCAGAAGGTTTGGGACGTCCTACCCAGATACGCAGTATTTT. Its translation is CATSRRFGTSYPDTQYF.

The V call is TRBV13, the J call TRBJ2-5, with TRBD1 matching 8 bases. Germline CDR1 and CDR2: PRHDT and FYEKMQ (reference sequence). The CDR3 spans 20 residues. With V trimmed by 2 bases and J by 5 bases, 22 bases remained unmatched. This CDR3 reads CASSLYTRLSGKQGAETQYF. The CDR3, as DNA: TGTGCCAGCAGCTTATACACCCGCTTGTCCGGGAAGCAGGGGGCGGAGACCCAGTACTTC.

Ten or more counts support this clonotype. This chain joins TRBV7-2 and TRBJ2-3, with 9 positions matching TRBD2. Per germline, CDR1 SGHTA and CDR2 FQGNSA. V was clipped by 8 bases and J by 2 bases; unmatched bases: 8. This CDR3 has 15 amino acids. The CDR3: CASGTRGGDTDTQYF. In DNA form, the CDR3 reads TGTGCCAGCGGAACGCGGGGGGGCGACACAGATACGCAGTATTTT.